This T cell receptor beta chain came from a study of neurological immune-mediated disorders. Study observations and caveats: It was the repertoires of 18 of 34 multiple sclerosis patients that phylogenetic grouping placed in one related-CDR3 cluster, which is a possible signature.

This clonotype was detected ten times or more. Its antigen is as yet unknown. The unsorted libraries originated from 2 million PBMCs kept at -80 C. The length of the CDR3 is 14 residues. Trimming stripped 4 bases from V and 5 bases from J, with 15 bases between. Germline V lookup: CDR1 SGHDT, CDR2 YYEEEE. By 5'RACE with 10-nucleotide random UMIs, the cDNA was made. TCRdb re-called the 5' RACE reads through MiXCR, storing one row per CDR3 protein. The table shows tens of thousands of distinct CDR3 sequences, with approximately 3.5% occurring only once. The chain combines TRBV5-6 with TRBJ2-5; D remains ambiguous. The sequenced sample was PBMCs. The source of this sequence is a man aged 35 to 55 with multiple sclerosis. The chain's CDR3 is CASSTLLGRETQYF. CDR3 DNA sequence: TGTGCCAGCAGCACCCTTTTAGGACGTGAGACCCAGTACTTC.